A selection of T cell receptor beta chains follows, all from one sample in a study of OX40 agonist ivuxolimab in advanced cancers. The assay was immunoSEQ multiplex PCR, and TCRdb's table has in-frame clones only and misses some. The sample records 55,000 to 70,000 clones, 83% being singletons. Sample: CD4+ or CD8+ T cells sorted from blood, taken in a trial of the OX40 agonist ivuxolimab. The receptor set was obtained from an adult with an advanced solid tumor such as melanoma, head and neck, liver or kidney cancer. CDR3s include the opening cysteine and the closing phenylalanine or tryptophan. A D gene is named only where the DNA matches it firmly. Rows give clone size only sometimes, using once, few, many, or a class for an expanded clone.

d_gene,j_gene,v_gene,abundance,CDR3nt,CDR3aa
-,TRBJ2-7,TRBV5-1,-,TGCGCCAGCAGCTTAAACTCCTACGAGCAGTACTTC,CASSLNSYEQYF
-,TRBJ1-2,TRBV27,-,TGTGCCAGCAGTTCCAAACTGGTTAACTATGGCTACACCTTC,CASSSKLVNYGYTF
-,TRBJ2-1,TRBV10-1,-,TGCGCCAGCAGTGAGGACAGGTTATTCTACAATGAGCAGTTCTTC,CASSEDRLFYNEQFF
TRBD1,TRBJ1-5,TRBV27,-,TGTGCCAGCAGTTTATCCGGACAGGGTAAAGTTAGGAGTCAGCCCCAGCATTTT,CASSLSGQGKVRSQPQHF
TRBD1,TRBJ1-4,TRBV5-1,-,TGCGCCAGCAGCCGTGGACAGGGGGCGGGTTCGGGTGAAAAACTGTTTTTT,CASSRGQGAGSGEKLFF
-,TRBJ1-6,TRBV13,-,TGTGCCAGCAGCTTAGGTACAGGCACGAATTCACCCCTCCACTTT,CASSLGTGTNSPLHF
-,TRBJ2-7,TRBV27,few,TGTGCCAGCAGTGTCCGTGGTGGTAACGAGCAGTACTTC,CASSVRGGNEQYF
-,TRBJ2-1,TRBV19,-,TGTGCCAGTAGTATAGGGGCTAGAGGTTACAATGAGCAGTTCTTC,CASSIGARGYNEQFF
-,TRBJ2-5,TRBV2,-,TGTGCCAGCAGGATCCAAGAGACCCAGTACTTC,CASRIQETQYF
TRBD2,TRBJ2-5,TRBV4-2,-,TGTGCCAGCAGCCTGCTAGGACTAGCGGGGGAAGAGACCCAGTACTTC,CASSLLGLAGEETQYF
TRBD1,TRBJ1-1,TRBV18,-,TGTGCCAGCTCATCACGCGGACAGGGGGGCACTGAAGCTTTCTTT,CASSSRGQGGTEAFF
-,TRBJ1-6,TRBV7-9,few,TGTGCCAGCAGCTTAGGAGACACCGTCCCCCTCCACTTT,CASSLGDTVPLHF
TRBD1,TRBJ2-7,TRBV5-1,-,TGCGCCAGCAGCTTGGAAGGGGGCCGTTCCTACGAGCAGTACTTC,CASSLEGGRSYEQYF
TRBD1,TRBJ2-3,TRBV28,-,TGTGCCTCATTCCGGGACAGGATTTCTTCTAGCACAGATACGCAGTATTTT,CASFRDRISSSTDTQYF
TRBD1,TRBJ1-2,TRBV2,-,TGTGCCAGCAGTGACCAAACCGGGACAGGGGGCGACTATGGCTACACCTTC,CASSDQTGTGGDYGYTF
-,TRBJ1-5,TRBV2,-,TGTGCCAGCAGTGCGGGGGGGGGTGGCTATAGCAATCAGCCCCAGCATTTT,CASSAGGGGYSNQPQHF
TRBD2,TRBJ2-1,TRBV6-1,-,TGTGCCAGCAGTGAATTAGCGGGGGGGCCCCATGAGCAGTTCTTC,CASSELAGGPHEQFF
TRBD1,TRBJ2-4,TRBV5-6,-,TGTGCCAGCAGCTTCTGGACAGGGCTAGCCAAAAACATTCAGTACTTC,CASSFWTGLAKNIQYF
TRBD1,TRBJ1-6,TRBV18,-,TGTGCCAGCTCAAGGGACAGTAGGAATTCACCCCTCCACTTT,CASSRDSRNSPLHF
-,TRBJ2-5,TRBV10-3,-,TGTGCCATCAGGCACGACATCCAGACGGAAGAGACCCAGTACTTC,CAIRHDIQTEETQYF
-,TRBJ1-2,TRBV29-1,-,TGCAGCGCCCAAAGGAGGGCCGGGGATGGCTACACCTTC,CSAQRRAGDGYTF
-,TRBJ1-1,TRBV25-1,-,TGTGCCACTAGGGGAATGAACACTGAAGCTTTCTTT,CATRGMNTEAFF
TRBD1,TRBJ1-5,TRBV18,-,TGTGCCAGCTCACCTTTCGGGACAGCGGGTGGCAATCAGCCCCAGCATTTT,CASSPFGTAGGNQPQHF
TRBD1,TRBJ1-5,TRBV7-8,-,TGTGCCAGCAGCTTACTTGTAGGGGGCGCAGGTCAGCCCCAGCATTTT,CASSLLVGGAGQPQHF
-,TRBJ2-7,TRBV5-1,-,TGCGCCAGCAGCCCCCGACAAACCCTATACGAGCAGTACTTC,CASSPRQTLYEQYF
TRBD2,TRBJ2-3,TRBV9,-,TGTGCCAGCAGCCCCAGGCTAGCGGGGGCCAAAAGCACAGATACGCAGTATTTT,CASSPRLAGAKSTDTQYF
-,TRBJ1-1,TRBV6-5,once,TGTGCCAGCAGTTACTCGAGGCTCAGGTTGGACACTGAAGCTTTCTTT,CASSYSRLRLDTEAFF
-,TRBJ2-2,TRBV30,-,TGTGCCTGGGGAAAGGTACCCTCGAACACCGGGGAGCTGTTTTTT,CAWGKVPSNTGELFF
-,TRBJ2-6,TRBV19,-,TGTGCCAGTAGGCGCCAGACTGGGGCCAACGTCCTGACTTTC,CASRRQTGANVLTF
-,TRBJ1-3,TRBV7-2,-,TGTGCCAGCAGCATAGACGGGGGCTCCGGTGGAAACACCATATATTTT,CASSIDGGSGGNTIYF
-,TRBJ1-1,TRBV7-2,-,TGTGCCAGCAGCCCCTGGGGGGTAGGCACTGAAGCTTTCTTT,CASSPWGVGTEAFF
TRBD1,TRBJ2-4,TRBV6-6,-,TGTGCCAGCAGTTACCCCAGGGGGCTAACCAAAAACATTCAGTACTTC,CASSYPRGLTKNIQYF
TRBD1,TRBJ2-5,TRBV14,-,TGTGCCAGCAGTTTCAACAGGGGTGGAGAGACCCAGTACTTC,CASSFNRGGETQYF
-,TRBJ2-7,TRBV21-1,few,TGTGCCAGCAGGTCGGGGGACTCCCCAAAGACCTACGAGCAGTACTTC,CASRSGDSPKTYEQYF
-,TRBJ2-7,TRBV6-5,-,TGTGCCAGCAGAGACCGGGGGACCTACGAGCAGTACTTC,CASRDRGTYEQYF
TRBD1,TRBJ2-5,TRBV6-6,-,TGTGCCAGCAGGATCCGGGACAGCAAAGAGACCCAGTACTTC,CASRIRDSKETQYF
-,TRBJ1-6,TRBV19,-,TGTGCCAGTAGTATGCGGCAGGGTTTTGAGCCCCTCCACTTT,CASSMRQGFEPLHF
-,TRBJ1-3,TRBV6-4,-,TGTGCCAGCGGCCAGACAGAACTGTTCTCTGGAAACACCATATATTTT,CASGQTELFSGNTIYF
-,TRBJ1-1,TRBV18,-,TGTGCCAGCTCACCAATCAGCAGAAACACTGAAGCTTTCTTT,CASSPISRNTEAFF
TRBD1,TRBJ1-2,TRBV9,-,TGTGCCAGCAGCGTTACGGGACAGGGGTTCCATGGCTACACCTTC,CASSVTGQGFHGYTF
TRBD2,TRBJ2-7,TRBV18,-,TGTGCCAGCTCACCCCAGCCGGGGGGATTCTACGAGCAGTACTTC,CASSPQPGGFYEQYF
TRBD1,TRBJ2-7,TRBV25-1,-,TGTGCCAGCAGTGAATTGACGGGGACAGGCTCCTACGAGCAGTACTTC,CASSELTGTGSYEQYF
-,TRBJ1-2,TRBV30,-,TGTGCCTGGAGTGTACTTGTTGACCGCTATGGCTACACCTTC,CAWSVLVDRYGYTF
-,TRBJ2-1,TRBV6-1,-,TGTGCCAGCAGTGAGCTAACAGGGTCTTACAATGAGCAGTTCTTC,CASSELTGSYNEQFF
-,TRBJ2-4,TRBV9,-,TGTGCCAGCAGCGGGCCTGAAAACATTCAGTACTTC,CASSGPENIQYF
TRBD1,TRBJ1-4,TRBV30,-,TGTGCCTGGAGTGTACAGGGGGACAGAGATGAAAAACTGTTTTTT,CAWSVQGDRDEKLFF
TRBD1,TRBJ1-4,TRBV7-2,-,TGTGCCAGCAGCTTAAGACAGGGCGGTGAAAAACTGTTTTTT,CASSLRQGGEKLFF
TRBD1,TRBJ1-4,TRBV5-8,-,TGTGCCAGCAGCCGATTAACCTTACAGGGGAAGGATGAAAAACTGTTTTTT,CASSRLTLQGKDEKLFF
-,TRBJ2-7,TRBV5-1,-,TGCGCCAGCAGCTTGGACAGATCTGGGGGCGAGCAGTACTTC,CASSLDRSGGEQYF
TRBD1,TRBJ1-1,TRBV18,-,TGTGCCAGCTCACATAGGGGACAGGCGAACACTGAAGCTTTCTTT,CASSHRGQANTEAFF
TRBD1,TRBJ1-4,TRBV9,once,TGTGCCAGCAGCGTAACCCCCGGGACAGGGTCCACTCTAGGGTACGAAAAACTGTTTTTT,CASSVTPGTGSTLGYEKLFF
-,TRBJ1-2,TRBV14,-,TGTGCCAGCAGCCAAGCCCGCAACTATGGCTACACCTTC,CASSQARNYGYTF
-,TRBJ1-6,TRBV7-8,-,TGTGCCAGCAGCTTAGTTTCGGGCACTGCCTATAATTCACCCCTCCACTTT,CASSLVSGTAYNSPLHF
-,TRBJ1-5,TRBV6-1,-,TGTGCCAGCAGTGAATACGCAGGGTTCAAGCAGCCCCAGCATTTT,CASSEYAGFKQPQHF
-,TRBJ1-5,TRBV28,-,TGTGCCAGCAGTTTAAGCGGGGATAGCAATCAGCCCCAGCATTTT,CASSLSGDSNQPQHF
-,TRBJ2-7,TRBV6-1,few,TGTGCCAGCAGCCTGGGACGCCTGTACGAGCAGTACTTC,CASSLGRLYEQYF
TRBD1,TRBJ2-1,TRBV29-1,-,TGCAGCGTCGGCGGGGACAGGGCGTTCTACAATGAGCAGTTCTTC,CSVGGDRAFYNEQFF